Detailed here is one TCR beta chain. TCRdb reprocessed the 5' RACE reads with MiXCR, giving one entry per CDR3 protein. The data show 500,000 to 650,000 distinct CDR3 sequences, around an eighth seen once. This entry comes from a study of T cells after yellow fever vaccination. Study-wide context: Those fractions that held only low numbers of cells were prepared using the SMART-Seq v4 Ultra Low Input RNA kit.

The TCR originated in a man younger than 40 who received the YFV17D yellow fever vaccine. The material sequenced was PBMCs, taken on the day of the yellow fever booster vaccination.

In DNA, the CDR3 is TGTGCCACCAGTGATACCGGGACAGGGTTACTGTTTTTT. It is translated as CATSDTGTGLLFF. The chain uses TRBV24-1 and TRBJ2-2; 9 bases agree with TRBD1. V was pared by 3 bases and J by 14 bases, with 6 bases of the junction left unmatched. The CDR3 totals 13 residues. Germline V gene lookup returns CDR1 KGHDR and CDR2 SFDVKD.